The sequence of this T cell receptor (beta chain) was determined in a study of cytomegalovirus exposure and HLA in healthy donors. Germline assignment: CDR1 MNHNS and CDR2 SASEGT. The CDR3 covers 15 residues. The germline V and J ends were trimmed by 4 bases and 3 bases, with 16 bases remaining between them. Primers for the PCR totalled 60 Vbeta and 13 Jbeta. Assay used: immunoSEQ multiplex PCR; TCRdb lists only in-frame clones, some missing. The sample consists of around 140,000 clones, about 80% of them appearing once. Sequenced material: PBMCs. This receptor was identified in a woman between 40 and 50 years old in good health and CMV-seronegative. The chain carries TRBV6-1 and TRBJ2-7, with D hard to call. The chain's CDR3 is CASSVYQVGNYEQYF. The DNA for the CDR3 is TGTGCCAGCAGTGTCTATCAGGTTGGAAACTACGAGCAGTACTTC.